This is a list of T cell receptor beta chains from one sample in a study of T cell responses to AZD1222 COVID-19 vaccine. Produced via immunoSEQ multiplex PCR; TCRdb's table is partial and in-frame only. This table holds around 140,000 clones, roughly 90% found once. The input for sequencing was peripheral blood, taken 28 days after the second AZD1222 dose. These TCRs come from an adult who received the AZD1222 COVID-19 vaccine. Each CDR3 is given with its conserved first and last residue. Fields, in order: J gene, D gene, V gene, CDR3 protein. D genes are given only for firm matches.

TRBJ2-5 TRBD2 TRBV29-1 CSVSGRTQYF
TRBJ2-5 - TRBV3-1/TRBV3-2 CASSQAGPYQETQYF
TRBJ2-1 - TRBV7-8 CASSGGTAIPNEQFF
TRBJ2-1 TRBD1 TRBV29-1 CSVDQQGEEQFF
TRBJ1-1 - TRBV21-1 CASSPRTGKNTEAFF
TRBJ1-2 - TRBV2 CASTRRASPIAGYTF
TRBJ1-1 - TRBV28 CASSRRSTEAFF
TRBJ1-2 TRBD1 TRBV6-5 CASSRDRVNGYTF
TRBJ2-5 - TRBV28 CASSRSDRTQYF
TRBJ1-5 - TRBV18 CASSPPGQSLNQPQHF
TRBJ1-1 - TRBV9 CASSGGGTEAFF
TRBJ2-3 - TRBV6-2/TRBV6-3 CASSSPGTDTQYF
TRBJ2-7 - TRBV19 CASSNHYEQYF
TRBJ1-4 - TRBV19 CASSIPTEGNVRFF
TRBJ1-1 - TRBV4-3 CASSAKGTANTEAFF
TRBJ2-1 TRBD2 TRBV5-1 CASSRGLAGVYNEQFF
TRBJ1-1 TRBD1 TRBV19 CASRGGQNAFF
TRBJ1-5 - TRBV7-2 CASSVHPGRAGGSNQPQHF
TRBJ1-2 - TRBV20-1 CSASRQTYGYTF
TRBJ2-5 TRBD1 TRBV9 CPSSGQGGETQYF
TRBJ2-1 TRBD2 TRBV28 CASSSTSGSSYNEQFF
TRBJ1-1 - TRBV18 CASSAHGGDTEAFF
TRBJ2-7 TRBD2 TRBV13 CASSYGRAEQYF
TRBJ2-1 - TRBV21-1 CASSKSGRANEQFF
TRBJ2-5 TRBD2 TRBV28 CASSSPRAGGGETQYF
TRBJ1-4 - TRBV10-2 CATRPGPVAVNEKLFF
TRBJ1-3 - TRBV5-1 CASSLGGSGNTIYF
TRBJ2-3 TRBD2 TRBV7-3 CASSLTFPPGGTDTQYF
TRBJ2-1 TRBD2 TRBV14 CASSQGLAGDNEQFF
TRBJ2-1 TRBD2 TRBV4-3 CASSQGSGRAWEQFF
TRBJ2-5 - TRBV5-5 CASSLVAAETQYF
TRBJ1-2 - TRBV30 CAWSVRAGDGYTF
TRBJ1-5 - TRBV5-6 CASSLLASRQPQHF
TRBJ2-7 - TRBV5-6 CASSAGTPREQYF
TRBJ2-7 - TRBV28 CASTERDRPYEQYF
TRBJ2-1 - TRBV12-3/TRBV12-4 CASSRGDNEQFF
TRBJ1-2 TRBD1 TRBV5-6 CASGSKRTGEIFVDGYTF
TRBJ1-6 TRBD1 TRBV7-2 CASSPGQGLNNSPLHF
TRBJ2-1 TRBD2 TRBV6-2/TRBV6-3 CASSLTSGRAEQFF
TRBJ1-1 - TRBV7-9 CASSSSSNTEAFF
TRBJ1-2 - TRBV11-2 CASSSQGFGYTF
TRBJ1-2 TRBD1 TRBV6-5 CASSAGDRGYGYTF
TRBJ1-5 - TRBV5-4 CASSKGGGGNQPQHF